This entry describes one TCR beta chain. The target antigen is unknown. V shed 0 bases, J shed 7 bases, and the junction held 5 bases outside the gene matches. Germline CDR1 reads SGHRS; CDR2 reads YFSETQ. CDR3 length: 16 amino acids. Clones were read by immunoSEQ multiplex PCR, and TCRdb kept only the in-frame ones, dropping some. In the table there are roughly 11,000 clones, 74% of which are singletons. Time point here: cycle 4 day 1 (C4D1), after five to seven weeks of nivolumab. Patients all relapsed after autologous stem cell transplantation, and there was variation in brentuximab vedotin exposure. Magnetic negative selection of thawed PBMCs was the method by which CD4+ T cells were purified. Under best response, outcomes were complete response, partial response or progressive disease. The entry originates in a study of PD-1 blockade in classical Hodgkin lymphoma. Whole-study results and caveats: Only CD4+ TCR diversity, not CD8+, had risen significantly by C4D1. Patients with a complete response exhibited baseline diversity comparable to newly diagnosed patients.

The source material was CD4+ T cells from blood, sampled before the fourth cycle of nivolumab. The sequence derives from a human donor with classical Hodgkin lymphoma. This chain links TRBV5-1 with TRBJ2-2; TRBD2 matches 11 bases. CDR3 DNA: TGCGCCAGCAGCTTGGATAGCGGGAGGGCCATCGGGGAGCTGTTTTTT. It is translated as CASSLDSGRAIGELFF.